The rows below give T cell receptor beta chains drawn from one sample of a study of T cells in Graves' hyperthyroidism and ophthalmopathy. TCRdb itself ran the multiplex PCR reads through MiXCR, one entry per CDR3 protein. Altogether 600,000 or so distinct CDR3 sequences are present, about 14% being singletons, with the ten largest covering around an eighth. Sequencing was performed on blood. These receptors all come from a woman between 45 and 60 years old with Graves' ophthalmopathy. The conserved cysteine and the conserved F or W are not part of the CDR3 here. The order of the fields is CDR3 protein, V gene, J gene.

CDR3: ASSHGQANEQY
V: TRBV5-1
J: TRBJ2-7

CDR3: AGSLNLASTSSYNEQF
V: TRBV5-1
J: TRBJ2-1

CDR3: ASSLHDRGNYGYT
V: TRBV6-1
J: TRBJ1-2

CDR3: SARAGGLGETQY
V: TRBV20-1
J: TRBJ2-5

CDR3: ASSPLARNEAF
V: TRBV27
J: TRBJ1-1

CDR3: ASSQLQRLNTEAF
V: TRBV7-9
J: TRBJ1-1

CDR3: SARKRDRGTYEQY
V: TRBV20-1
J: TRBJ2-7

CDR3: ASSNSGTSGAYYDEQF
V: TRBV7-3
J: TRBJ2-1

CDR3: SAPGELAGVTEQF
V: TRBV20-1
J: TRBJ2-1

CDR3: ASSQVDTTNEKLF
V: TRBV4-2
J: TRBJ1-4

CDR3: AWTNRGVLNEQF
V: TRBV30
J: TRBJ2-1

CDR3: ASSLYDQPQH
V: TRBV12-3/TRBV12-4
J: TRBJ1-5

CDR3: ASSRGLAGDTDTQY
V: TRBV7-2
J: TRBJ2-3

CDR3: ATSDLLAGPGEELF
V: TRBV24-1
J: TRBJ2-2

CDR3: ASSSQLGEQF
V: TRBV7-3
J: TRBJ2-1

CDR3: ASSWRGRINQPQH
V: TRBV12-3/TRBV12-4
J: TRBJ1-5

CDR3: ASSQEKGLAGGFTDTQY
V: TRBV7-2
J: TRBJ2-3

CDR3: ASSLLLGSDEQF
V: TRBV12-3/TRBV12-4
J: TRBJ2-1

CDR3: ASSLVPGWGTEAF
V: TRBV28
J: TRBJ1-1

CDR3: ASSLGGTSVSGELF
V: TRBV5-6
J: TRBJ2-2

CDR3: ASSLTHGTGQETQY
V: TRBV27
J: TRBJ2-5

CDR3: SASEGRRGSYNSPLH
V: TRBV20-1
J: TRBJ1-6

CDR3: ASSQDQRYEQF
V: TRBV14
J: TRBJ2-1

CDR3: ASSFSTVMNTEAF
V: TRBV19
J: TRBJ1-1

CDR3: ASTRGLAGEDTQY
V: TRBV5-1
J: TRBJ2-3

CDR3: ASRRDGVAEKLF
V: TRBV7-9
J: TRBJ1-4

CDR3: ASSYFTQGTHYGYT
V: TRBV6-2/TRBV6-3
J: TRBJ1-2

CDR3: ASSYKSGQGNEKLF
V: TRBV5-4
J: TRBJ1-4

CDR3: ASSLGAGTPNQPQH
V: TRBV7-9
J: TRBJ1-5

CDR3: SAGRTSGRDTQY
V: TRBV29-1
J: TRBJ2-3

CDR3: ASSDHRVDQPQH
V: TRBV2
J: TRBJ1-5

CDR3: ASSLTPQNSPLH
V: TRBV7-3
J: TRBJ1-6